This paragraph reports one T cell receptor delta chain. The target antigen is unknown. This CDR3 has 17 residues. Germline CDR1 is TSWWSYY and CDR2 is QGS. Trimming cost V 0 bases and J 0 bases, with 14 bases left between them. The sample comes from a study of Vδ1+ human thymocytes. The study's findings and limits: Thymic TRG and TRD repertoires appeared highly polyclonal, with Gaussian CDR3 length distributions. Around a fifth of thymic delta-chain sequences were Vdelta2, with few Vdelta3, unlike blood Vdelta1+ controls.

Sequences come from RNA converted to cDNA by reverse transcription. Pooled V-gene forward primers with one constant-region reverse primer generated the CDR3 amplicons by multiplex PCR. TCRdb called clones from the multiplex PCR reads again using CATT. The table includes some 73,000 delta-chain clones, around 35% detected once. The sequenced material came from Vdelta1+ gamma-delta thymocytes from the thymus. Sample subset: FACS-sorted CD3+ TCRalphabeta- TCRVdelta1+ TCRVdelta2- thymocytes. This receptor was identified in a boy under two years old who had congenital heart surgery. The rearrangement joins TRDV1 to TRDJ1, with D uncertain. The CDR3: CALGELLCGPYTDKLIF. Written as DNA, the CDR3 is TGTGCTCTTGGGGAACTCCTGTGTGGGCCCTACACCGATAAACTCATCTTT.